This TCR beta chain was sequenced in a study of tumor-infiltrating lymphocytes in primary liver carcinoma. Regarding the study as a whole: Only about 7.5-24% of top clones showed up in all five tumor regions.

Comment on this clonotype: The antigen remains undetermined. An end of the junction differs from the germline gene, which may be a read error.

The investigators made TCR beta cDNA from about 0.45 ug total RNA, using a constant-region primer. TCR beta libraries came from three nested multiplex PCR rounds using slightly modified ARM-PCR. Investigators reported that the first two PCR rounds, at 10 cycles each, used TRBV1-TRBV30 forward primers with a C-beta reverse primer. TCRdb re-called the multiplex PCR reads with MiXCR, one entry per CDR3 protein. The sample holds about 210,000 distinct CDR3 sequences, around 85% seen once. Germline V CDR1 and CDR2: MNHNS, SASEGT. The CDR3 extends over 15 amino acids. Total RNA and DNA came together from approximately 20-30 mg of bulk tissue without cell sorting.

The chain carries TRBV6-1 and TRBJ1-2, with 9 bases matching TRBD1. The specimen sequenced was tumor tissue from primary liver carcinoma. The clonotype originates from a man aged 35 to 55 with primary liver carcinoma and hepatitis B virus infection. For the CDR3, the DNA is TGCGCCAGCATAGATTCCGGGACAGGGTCTGACGGCTACGCCTTC. Encoded protein: CASIDSGTGSDGYAF.